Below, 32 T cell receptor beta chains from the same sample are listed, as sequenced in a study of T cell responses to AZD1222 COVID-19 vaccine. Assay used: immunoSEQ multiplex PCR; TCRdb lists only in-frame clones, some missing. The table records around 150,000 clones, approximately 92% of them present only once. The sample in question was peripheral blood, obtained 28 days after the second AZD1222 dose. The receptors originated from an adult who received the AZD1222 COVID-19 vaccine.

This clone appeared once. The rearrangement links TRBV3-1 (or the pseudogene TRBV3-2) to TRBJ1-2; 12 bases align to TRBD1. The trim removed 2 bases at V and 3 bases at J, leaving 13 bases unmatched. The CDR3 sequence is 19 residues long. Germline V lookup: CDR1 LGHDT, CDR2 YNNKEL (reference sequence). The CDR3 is CASSQRSWGQGAVDYGYTF. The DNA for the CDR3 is TGTGCCAGCAGCCAACGTTCCTGGGGACAGGGGGCCGTCGACTATGGCTACACCTTC.

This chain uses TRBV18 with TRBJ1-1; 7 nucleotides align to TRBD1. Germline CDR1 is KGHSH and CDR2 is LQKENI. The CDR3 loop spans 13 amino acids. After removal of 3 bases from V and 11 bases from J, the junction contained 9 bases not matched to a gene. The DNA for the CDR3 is TGTGCCAGCTCACCGGGTCAGGGGGGCCGGGCTTTCTTT. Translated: CASSPGQGGRAFF.

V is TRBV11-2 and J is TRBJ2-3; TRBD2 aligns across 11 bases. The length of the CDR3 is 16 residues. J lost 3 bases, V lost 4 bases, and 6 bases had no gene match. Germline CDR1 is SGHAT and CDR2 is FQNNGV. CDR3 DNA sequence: TGTGCCAGCAGCTCCAGACTAGCGGGACTTACAGATACGCAGTATTTT. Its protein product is CASSSRLAGLTDTQYF.

CDR3 protein: CASIYTPAGEDYEQYF. CDR3 sequence (DNA): TGTGCCAGTATCTACACCCCGGCGGGGGAAGACTACGAGCAGTACTTC. This sequence joins TRBV2 and TRBJ2-7; TRBD2 matches 7 bases. The CDR3 is 16 amino acids. Trimming at V came to 9 bases and at J to 3 bases, leaving 17 bases not matched to a gene. CDR1 is SNHLY, CDR2 FYNNEI, per germline.

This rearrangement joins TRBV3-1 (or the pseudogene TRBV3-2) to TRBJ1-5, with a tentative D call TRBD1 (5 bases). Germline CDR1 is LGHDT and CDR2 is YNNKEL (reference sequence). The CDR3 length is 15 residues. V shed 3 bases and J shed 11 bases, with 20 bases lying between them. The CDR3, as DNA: TGTGCCAGCAGCCACACTCGGGACGGTATAGGGGCCCAGCATTTT. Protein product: CASSHTRDGIGAQHF.

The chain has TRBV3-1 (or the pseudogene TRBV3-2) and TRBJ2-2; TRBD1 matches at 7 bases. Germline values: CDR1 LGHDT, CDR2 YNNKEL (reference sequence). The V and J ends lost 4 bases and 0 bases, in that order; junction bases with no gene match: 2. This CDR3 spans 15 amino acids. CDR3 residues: CASSLGQANTGELFF. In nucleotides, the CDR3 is TGTGCCAGCAGCCTTGGACAGGCGAACACCGGGGAGCTGTTTTTT.

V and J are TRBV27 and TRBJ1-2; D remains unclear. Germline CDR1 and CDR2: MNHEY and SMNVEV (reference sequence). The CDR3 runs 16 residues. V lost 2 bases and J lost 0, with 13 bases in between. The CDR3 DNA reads TGTGCCAGCAGTTTAGAAGGGTATGGAGCTAACTATGGCTACACCTTC. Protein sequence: CASSLEGYGANYGYTF.

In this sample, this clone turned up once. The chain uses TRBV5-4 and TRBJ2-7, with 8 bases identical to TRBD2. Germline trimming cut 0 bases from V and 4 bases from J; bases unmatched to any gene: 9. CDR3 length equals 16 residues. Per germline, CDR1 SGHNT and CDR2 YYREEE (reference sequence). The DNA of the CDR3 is TGTGCCAGCAGCTTGGGTCGTAGGAGCGGGAGTTACGAGCAGTACTTC. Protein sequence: CASSLGRRSGSYEQYF.

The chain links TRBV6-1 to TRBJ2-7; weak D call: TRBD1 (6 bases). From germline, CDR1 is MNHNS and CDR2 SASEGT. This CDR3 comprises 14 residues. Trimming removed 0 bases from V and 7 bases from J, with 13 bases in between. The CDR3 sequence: CASSEALTGKEQYF. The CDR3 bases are TGTGCCAGCAGTGAAGCCCTAACAGGGAAGGAGCAGTACTTC.

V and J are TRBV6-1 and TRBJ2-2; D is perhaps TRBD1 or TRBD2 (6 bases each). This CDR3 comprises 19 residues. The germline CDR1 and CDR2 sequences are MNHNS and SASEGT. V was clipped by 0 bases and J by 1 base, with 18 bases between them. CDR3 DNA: TGTGCCAGCAGTGAAGCGGGGGGATGGGGGCTGTTGAACACCGGGGAGCTGTTTTTT. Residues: CASSEAGGWGLLNTGELFF.

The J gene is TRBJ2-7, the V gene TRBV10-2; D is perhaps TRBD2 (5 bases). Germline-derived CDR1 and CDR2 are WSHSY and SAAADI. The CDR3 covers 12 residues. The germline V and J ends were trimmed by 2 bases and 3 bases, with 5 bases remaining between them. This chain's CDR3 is CASSEGLYEQYF. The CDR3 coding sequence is TGCGCCAGCAGTGAGGGACTCTACGAGCAGTACTTC.

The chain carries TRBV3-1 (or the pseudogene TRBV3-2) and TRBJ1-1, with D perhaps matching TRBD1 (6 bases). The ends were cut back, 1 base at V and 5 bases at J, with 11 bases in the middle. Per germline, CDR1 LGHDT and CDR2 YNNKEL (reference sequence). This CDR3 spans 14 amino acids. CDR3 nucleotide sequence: TGTGCCAGCAGCCAAGTTGTCAGGGGAACTGAAGCTTTCTTT. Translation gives CASSQVVRGTEAFF.

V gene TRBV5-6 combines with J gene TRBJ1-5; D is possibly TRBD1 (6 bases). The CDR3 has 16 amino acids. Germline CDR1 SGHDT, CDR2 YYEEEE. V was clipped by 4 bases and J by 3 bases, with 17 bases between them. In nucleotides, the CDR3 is TGTGCCAGCAGCACTTCCTGGGACAAAAACAATCAGCCCCAGCATTTT. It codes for CASSTSWDKNNQPQHF.

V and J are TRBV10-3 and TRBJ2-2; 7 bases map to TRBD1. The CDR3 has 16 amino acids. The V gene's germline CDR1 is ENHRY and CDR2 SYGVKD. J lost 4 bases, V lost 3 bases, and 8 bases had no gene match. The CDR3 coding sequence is TGTGCCATCAGTGACTCGACAGGGAAGAGCACCGGGGAGCTGTTTTTT. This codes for CAISDSTGKSTGELFF.

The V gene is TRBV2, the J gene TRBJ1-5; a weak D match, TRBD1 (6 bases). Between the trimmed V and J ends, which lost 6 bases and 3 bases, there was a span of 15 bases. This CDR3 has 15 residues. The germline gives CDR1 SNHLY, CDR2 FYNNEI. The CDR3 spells CASSSTRGSNQPQHF. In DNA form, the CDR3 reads TGTGCCAGCAGCAGTACCAGGGGCTCCAATCAGCCCCAGCATTTT.

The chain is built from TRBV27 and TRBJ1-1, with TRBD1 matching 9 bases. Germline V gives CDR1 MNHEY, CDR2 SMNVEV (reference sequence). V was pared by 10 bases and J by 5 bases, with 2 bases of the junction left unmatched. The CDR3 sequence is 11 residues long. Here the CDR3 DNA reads TGTGCCACTGGGACAGGGACTGAAGCTTTCTTT. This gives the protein CATGTGTEAFF.

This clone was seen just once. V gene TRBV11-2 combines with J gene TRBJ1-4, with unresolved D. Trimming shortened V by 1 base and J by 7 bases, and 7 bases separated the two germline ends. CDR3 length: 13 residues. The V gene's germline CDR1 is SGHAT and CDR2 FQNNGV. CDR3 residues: CASSLVRGEKLFF. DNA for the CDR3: TGTGCCAGCAGCTTAGTGCGGGGTGAAAAACTGTTTTTT.

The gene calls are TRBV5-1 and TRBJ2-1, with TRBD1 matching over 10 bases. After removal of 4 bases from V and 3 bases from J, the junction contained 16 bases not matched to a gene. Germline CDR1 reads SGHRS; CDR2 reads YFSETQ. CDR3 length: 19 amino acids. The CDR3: CASSGGTGVRGTDYNEQFF. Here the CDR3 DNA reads TGCGCCAGCAGCGGGGGGACAGGGGTAAGGGGTACGGACTACAATGAGCAGTTCTTC.

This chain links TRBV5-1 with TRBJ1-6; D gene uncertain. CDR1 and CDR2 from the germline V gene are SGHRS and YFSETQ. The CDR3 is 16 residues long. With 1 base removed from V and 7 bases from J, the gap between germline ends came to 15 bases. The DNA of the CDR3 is TGCGCCAGCAGCTTGATTCGGGTGACGGACAATTCACCCCTCCACTTT. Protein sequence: CASSLIRVTDNSPLHF.

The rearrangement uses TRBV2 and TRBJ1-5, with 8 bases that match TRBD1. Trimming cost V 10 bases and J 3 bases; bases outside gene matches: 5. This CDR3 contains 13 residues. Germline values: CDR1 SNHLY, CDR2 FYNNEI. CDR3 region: CATQGAPNQPQHF. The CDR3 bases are TGTGCCACCCAGGGGGCACCCAATCAGCCCCAGCATTTT.

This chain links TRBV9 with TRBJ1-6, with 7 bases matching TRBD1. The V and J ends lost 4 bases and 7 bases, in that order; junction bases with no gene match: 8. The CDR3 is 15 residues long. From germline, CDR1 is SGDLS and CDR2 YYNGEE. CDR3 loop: CASSLTGQTNSPLHF. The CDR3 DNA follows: TGTGCCAGCAGCCTGACGGGACAGACAAATTCACCCCTCCACTTT.

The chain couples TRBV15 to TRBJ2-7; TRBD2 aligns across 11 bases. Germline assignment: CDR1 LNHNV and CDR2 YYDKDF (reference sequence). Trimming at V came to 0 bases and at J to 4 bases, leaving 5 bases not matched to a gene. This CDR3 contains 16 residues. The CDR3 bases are TGTGCCACCAGCAGAGATCGACTAGCGGGAACTTACGAGCAGTACTTC. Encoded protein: CATSRDRLAGTYEQYF.

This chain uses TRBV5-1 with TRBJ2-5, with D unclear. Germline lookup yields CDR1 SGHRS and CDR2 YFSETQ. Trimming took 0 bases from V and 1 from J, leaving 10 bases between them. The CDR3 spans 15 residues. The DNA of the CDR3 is TGCGCCAGCAGCTTGGAACTGTCTGGCCAAGAGACCCAGTACTTC. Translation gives CASSLELSGQETQYF.

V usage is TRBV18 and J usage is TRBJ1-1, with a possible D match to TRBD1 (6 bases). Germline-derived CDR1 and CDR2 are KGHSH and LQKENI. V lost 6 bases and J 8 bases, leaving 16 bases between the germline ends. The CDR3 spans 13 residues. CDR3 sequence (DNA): TGTGCCAGCTCCCAAACAGGGTCGGTCGAAGCTTTCTTT. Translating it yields CASSQTGSVEAFF. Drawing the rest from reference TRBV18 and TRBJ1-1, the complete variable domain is NAGVMQNPRHLVRRRGQEARLRCSPMKGHSHVYWYRQLPEEGLKFMVYLQKENIIDESGMPKERFSAEFPKEGPSILRIQQVVRGDSAAYFCASSQTGSVEAFFGQGTRLTVV.

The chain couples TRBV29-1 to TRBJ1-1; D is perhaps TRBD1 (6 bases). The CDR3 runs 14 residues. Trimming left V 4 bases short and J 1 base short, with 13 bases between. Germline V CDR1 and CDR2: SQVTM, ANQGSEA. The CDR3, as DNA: TGCAGCGTTGGTATGAAAGGGGGGAACACTGAAGCTTTCTTT. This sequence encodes CSVGMKGGNTEAFF.

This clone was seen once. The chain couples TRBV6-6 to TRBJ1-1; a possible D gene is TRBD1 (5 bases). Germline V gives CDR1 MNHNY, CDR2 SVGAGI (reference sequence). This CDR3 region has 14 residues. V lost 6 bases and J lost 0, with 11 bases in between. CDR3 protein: CASSYRTMNTEAFF. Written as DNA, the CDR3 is TGTGCCAGCAGCTACAGGACCATGAACACTGAAGCTTTCTTT.

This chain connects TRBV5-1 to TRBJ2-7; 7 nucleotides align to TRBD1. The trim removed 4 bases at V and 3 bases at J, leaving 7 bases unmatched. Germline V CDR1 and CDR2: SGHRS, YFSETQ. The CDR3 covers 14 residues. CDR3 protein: CASSQNRGYYEQYF. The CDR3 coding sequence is TGCGCCAGCAGCCAAAACAGGGGATACTACGAGCAGTACTTC.

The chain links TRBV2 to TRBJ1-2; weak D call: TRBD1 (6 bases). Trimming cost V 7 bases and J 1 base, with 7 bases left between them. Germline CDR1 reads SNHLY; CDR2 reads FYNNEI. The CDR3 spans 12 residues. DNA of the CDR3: TGTGCCAGCAAGGACAGTAACTATGGCTACACCTTC. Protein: CASKDSNYGYTF.

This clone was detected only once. CDR3 in amino acids: CASSFGGTGSEKLFF. DNA for the CDR3: TGTGCCAGCAGCTTTGGAGGGACAGGGAGTGAAAAACTGTTTTTT. The rearrangement links TRBV7-9 to TRBJ1-4, with 9 bases fitting TRBD1. Losses at the gene ends were 3 bases for V and 7 bases for J; bases not matched to a gene: 6. CDR3 length equals 15 residues. Germline CDR1 is SEHNR and CDR2 is FQNEAQ (reference sequence).

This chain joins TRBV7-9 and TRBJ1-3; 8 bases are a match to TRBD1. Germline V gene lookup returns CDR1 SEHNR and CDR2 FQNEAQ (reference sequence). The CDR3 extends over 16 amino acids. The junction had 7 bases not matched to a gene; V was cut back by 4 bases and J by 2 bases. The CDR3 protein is CASSSTRQGPGNTIYF. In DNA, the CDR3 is TGTGCCAGCAGCTCGACCCGACAGGGGCCTGGAAACACCATATATTTT.

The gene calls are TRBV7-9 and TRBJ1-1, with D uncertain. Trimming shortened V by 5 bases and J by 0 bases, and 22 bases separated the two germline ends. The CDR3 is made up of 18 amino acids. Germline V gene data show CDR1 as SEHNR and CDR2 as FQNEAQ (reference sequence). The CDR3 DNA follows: TGTGCCAGCAGCCCAACCGGCGTATTGGGCATCATGAACACTGAAGCTTTCTTT. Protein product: CASSPTGVLGIMNTEAFF.

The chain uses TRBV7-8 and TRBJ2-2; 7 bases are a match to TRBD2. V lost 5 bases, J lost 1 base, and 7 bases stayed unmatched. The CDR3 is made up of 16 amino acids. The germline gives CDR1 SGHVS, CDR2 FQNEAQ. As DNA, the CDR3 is TGTGCCAGCAGCCTCCAGGCTAGCGGGAACACCGGGGAGCTGTTTTTT. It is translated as CASSLQASGNTGELFF.